A single count supports the clone carrying this T cell receptor (beta chain). The antigen is not known. The sample originates from a study of T cell responses to AZD1222 COVID-19 vaccine. Study information: Second-dose recipients at about 4 or about 12 weeks were treated as one pooled group. The study's findings and limits: Mostly white British, mostly female donors; authors suggested clonal diversity may be underestimated.

Measured with immunoSEQ multiplex PCR; TCRdb has only the in-frame clones, and not every one. The data contain 130,000 to 150,000 clones, about 91% of them seen just once; the ten biggest clones take up around 3%. The length of the CDR3 is 14 residues. The germline V gene has CDR1 SNHLY and CDR2 FYNNEI. V dropped 8 bases and J dropped 0 bases, with 11 bases sitting between them. V usage is TRBV2 and J usage is TRBJ1-5, with D unresolved. The sample consisted of peripheral blood, taken on day 0 of AZD1222 vaccination. The sequence was collected from an adult in good health. The CDR3 nucleotides are TGTGCCAGCTCAAGGCAGGATAGCAATCAGCCCCAGCATTTT. It codes for CASSRQDSNQPQHF.